This T cell receptor beta chain originates from a study of regulatory T cells in long-lasting Graves disease. General study results and limits: Newly diagnosed disease favored TRBV20-1 and TRBJ2-1 over persistent disease.

Sample time point: newly diagnosed GD, antithyroid drugs for less than 3 months. The TCR library was made from RNA extracted from PBMCs. Under American Thyroid Association guidelines, Graves' disease was diagnosed. Arm-PCR of CDR3 regions and iRepertoire HTBI primers were used to build TCR beta libraries. In TCRdb, the multiplex PCR reads were re-called with MiXCR into one record per CDR3 protein. The table shows roughly 500,000 distinct CDR3 sequences, with approximately 12% occurring only once. The V end lost 3 bases, the J end lost 7 bases, and 7 bases lay between the germline ends. Germline V gene data show CDR1 as SEHNR and CDR2 as FQNEAQ (reference sequence). CDR3 length: 12 residues. Regarding this clonotype: The antigen is not known.

These data were also filed under a second study, of T cells in Graves' hyperthyroidism and ophthalmopathy.

This TCR derives from a young man with Graves disease. The chain joins TRBV7-9 to TRBJ2-1; D is uncertain. Sample: peripheral blood mononuclear cells (PBMCs), taken at new diagnosis, from a patient treated with antithyroid drugs. The CDR3 DNA sequence: TGTGCCAGCAGCTTCCAATGGAATGAGCAGTTCTTC. This gives the protein CASSFQWNEQFF.